This T cell receptor beta chain appears in the sequencing data of a study of blood T cell repertoires in COVID-19. Study details: The United States, Italy and Spain were the sources of the acute and convalescent COVID-19 samples.

Clones were read by immunoSEQ multiplex PCR, and TCRdb kept only the in-frame ones, dropping some. The sample consists of approximately 300,000 clones, 83% of them appearing once. The CDR3 is 15 amino acids. The germline V gene encodes CDR1 SGHDT and CDR2 YYEEEE. Trimming took off 0 bases at V and 10 bases at J, with 19 bases between the two ends. The source material was peripheral blood. The genes are TRBV5-6 and TRBJ1-1; D remains unclear. The TCR was taken from a woman in her fifties or sixties with acute or convalescent COVID-19. CDR3: CASSLVGWAVDGAFF. The CDR3 DNA follows: TGTGCCAGCAGCTTGGTGGGTTGGGCAGTCGATGGAGCTTTCTTT.